One and the same sample provided the 6 T cell receptor beta chains below, sequenced in a study of T cells after yellow fever vaccination. TCRdb recomputed calls from the 5' RACE reads with MiXCR, one row per CDR3 protein. The sample records 75,000 to 100,000 distinct CDR3 sequences, approximately 9% being singletons. Material: CD8+ T cells not binding an NS4B(214-222) dextramer, sorted from PBMCs, obtained approximately 15 days after the first yellow fever vaccination. Receptors originate from a man in his late teens or twenties who received the YFV17D yellow fever vaccine.

The gene calls are TRBV19 and TRBJ2-1, with 13 bases identical to TRBD2. This CDR3 has 15 residues. The V and J ends lost 5 bases and 6 bases, in that order; junction bases with no gene match: 4. The V gene's germline CDR1 is LNHDA and CDR2 SQIVND (reference sequence). In DNA, the CDR3 is TGTGCCAGTAGTTTGGGGACTAGCGGGGTCAATGAGCAGTTCTTC. Translation gives CASSLGTSGVNEQFF.

This clonotype was seen a few times. V and J are TRBV5-5 and TRBJ2-2, with D perhaps TRBD1 (5 bases). Trimming took 4 bases from V and 1 from J, leaving 11 bases between them. The CDR3 runs 15 residues. The germline gives CDR1 SGHKS, CDR2 YYEKEE (reference sequence). In nucleotides, the CDR3 is TGTGCCAGCAGCCCGCAGGGTCTGAACACCGGGGAGCTGTTTTTT. Encoded protein: CASSPQGLNTGELFF.

The sample holds a few counts of this clonotype. The chain recombines TRBV7-9 with TRBJ1-2; D gene unclear. Germline V gives CDR1 SEHNR, CDR2 FQNEAQ (reference sequence). The CDR3 sequence is 17 residues long. Trimming removed 7 bases from V and 0 bases from J, with 21 bases in between. CDR3 sequence reads: CASIPLQQPSSNYGYTF. The CDR3 DNA reads as TGTGCCAGCATCCCCCTCCAGCAGCCCTCCTCTAACTATGGCTACACCTTC.

About this clonotype: A single base separates this from a much larger clone, so it may be a read error. CDR3 sequence: CASSYRDRGRGKLFF. In nucleotides, the CDR3 is TGTGCCAGCAGTTATCGGGACAGGGGTCGCGGGAAGCTGTTTTTT. This chain connects TRBV6-5 to TRBJ2-2, with 10 bases that match TRBD1. The CDR3 extends over 15 amino acids. Germline V lookup: CDR1 MNHEY, CDR2 SVGAGI.

The chain uses TRBV4-2 and TRBJ1-2; D gene ambiguous. This CDR3 is built from 17 residues. Trimming took off 1 base at V and 5 bases at J, with 20 bases between the two ends. Germline V gene lookup returns CDR1 LGHNA and CDR2 YNFKEQ. The CDR3 loop is CASSQAIGGLPGYGYTF. CDR3 nucleotide sequence: TGTGCCAGCAGCCAAGCGATCGGAGGACTCCCGGGGTATGGCTACACCTTC.

This clonotype has just a few counts. The chain recombines TRBV5-1 with TRBJ1-5, with D possibly being TRBD1 (5 bases). The CDR3 extends over 15 amino acids. V was cut by 5 bases and J by 3 bases, with 15 bases left in between. Germline V gene lookup returns CDR1 SGHRS and CDR2 YFSETQ. CDR3 DNA sequence: TGCGCCAGCAGTTGGGACCCCGGGGTCAATCAGCCCCAGCATTTT. Its translation is CASSWDPGVNQPQHF.